The sequence of this T cell receptor (beta chain) was determined in a study of identical twins. MiXCR was run by TCRdb on the 5' RACE reads, yielding one entry per CDR3 protein. The data show more than 1.5 million distinct CDR3 sequences, around 33% seen once. The CDR3 covers 14 residues. The V end lost 2 bases, the J end lost 0 bases, and 8 bases lay between the germline ends. The germline gives CDR1 SGHRS, CDR2 YFSETQ. This clonotype was picked up many times. The sample taken for sequencing was cord blood. The clonotype originates from a newborn girl in good health. J is TRBJ1-1 and V is TRBV5-1; D unresolved. CDR3 amino acids: CASSFGTLNTEAFF. Written as DNA, the CDR3 is TGCGCCAGCAGCTTCGGCACTTTGAACACTGAAGCTTTCTTT.